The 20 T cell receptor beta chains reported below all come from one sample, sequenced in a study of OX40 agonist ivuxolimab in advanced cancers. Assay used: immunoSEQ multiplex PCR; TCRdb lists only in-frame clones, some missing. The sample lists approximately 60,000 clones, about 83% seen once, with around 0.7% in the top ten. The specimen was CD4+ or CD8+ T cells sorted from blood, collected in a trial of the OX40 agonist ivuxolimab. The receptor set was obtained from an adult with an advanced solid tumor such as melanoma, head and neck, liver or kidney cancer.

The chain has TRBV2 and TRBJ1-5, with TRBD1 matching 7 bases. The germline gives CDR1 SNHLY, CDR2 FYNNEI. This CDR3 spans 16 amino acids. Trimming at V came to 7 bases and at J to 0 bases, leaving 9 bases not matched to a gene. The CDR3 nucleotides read TGTGCCAGCACCCTGACAGGGACTTATAGCAATCAGCCCCAGCATTTT. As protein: CASTLTGTYSNQPQHF.

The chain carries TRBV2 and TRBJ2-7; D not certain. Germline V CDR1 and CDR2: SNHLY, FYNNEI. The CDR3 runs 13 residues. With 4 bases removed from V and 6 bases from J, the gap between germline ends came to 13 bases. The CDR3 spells CASSVLNGLEQYF. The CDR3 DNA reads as TGTGCCAGCAGTGTTTTAAACGGGCTCGAGCAGTACTTC.

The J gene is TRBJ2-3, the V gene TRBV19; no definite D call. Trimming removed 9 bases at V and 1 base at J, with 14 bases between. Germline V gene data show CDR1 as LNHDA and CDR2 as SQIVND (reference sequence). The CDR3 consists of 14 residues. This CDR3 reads CASMFWHGTDTQYF. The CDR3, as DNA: TGTGCCAGCATGTTCTGGCACGGCACAGATACGCAGTATTTT.

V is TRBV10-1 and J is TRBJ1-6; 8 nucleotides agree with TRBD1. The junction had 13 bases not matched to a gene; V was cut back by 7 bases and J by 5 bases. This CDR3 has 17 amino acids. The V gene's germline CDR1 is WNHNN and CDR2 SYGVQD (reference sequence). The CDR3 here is CASTSGGRGFHNSPLHF. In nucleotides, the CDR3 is TGCGCCAGCACCTCAGGGGGCAGGGGCTTCCATAATTCACCCCTCCACTTT.

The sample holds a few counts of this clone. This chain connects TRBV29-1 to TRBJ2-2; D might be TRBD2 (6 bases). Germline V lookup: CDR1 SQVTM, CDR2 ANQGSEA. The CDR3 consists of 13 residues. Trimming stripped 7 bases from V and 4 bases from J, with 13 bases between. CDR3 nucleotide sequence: TGCAGCGCCGAAGGAGGGCTCACCGGGGAGCTGTTTTTT. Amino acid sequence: CSAEGGLTGELFF.

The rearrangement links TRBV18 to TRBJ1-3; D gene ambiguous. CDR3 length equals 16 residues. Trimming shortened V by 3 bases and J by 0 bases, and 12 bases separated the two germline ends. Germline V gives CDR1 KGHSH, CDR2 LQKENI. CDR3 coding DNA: TGTGCCAGCTCACCCCTTGACCGACACTCTGGAAACACCATATATTTT. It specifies CASSPLDRHSGNTIYF.

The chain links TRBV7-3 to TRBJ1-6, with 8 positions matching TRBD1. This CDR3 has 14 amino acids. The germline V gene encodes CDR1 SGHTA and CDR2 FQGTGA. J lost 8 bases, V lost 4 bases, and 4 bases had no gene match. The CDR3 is CASSSTGGHSPLHF. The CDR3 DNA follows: TGTGCCAGCAGCTCAACAGGGGGGCATTCACCCCTCCACTTT.

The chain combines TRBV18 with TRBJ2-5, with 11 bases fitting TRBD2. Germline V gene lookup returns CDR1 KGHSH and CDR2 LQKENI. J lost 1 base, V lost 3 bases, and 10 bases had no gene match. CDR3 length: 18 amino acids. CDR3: CASSPIHTSGGFQETQYF. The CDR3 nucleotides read TGTGCCAGCTCACCCATCCATACTAGCGGGGGATTCCAAGAGACCCAGTACTTC.

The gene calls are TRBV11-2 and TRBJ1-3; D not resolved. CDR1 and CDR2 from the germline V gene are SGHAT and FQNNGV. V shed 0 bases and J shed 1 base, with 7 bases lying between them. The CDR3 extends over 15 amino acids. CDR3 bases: TGTGCCAGCAGCTTAGAATGGCTATCTGGAAACACCATATATTTT. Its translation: CASSLEWLSGNTIYF.

CDR3 nucleotide sequence: TGTGCCAGCAGTTTAGGTTTTGGCAAAAACATTCAGTACTTC. It specifies CASSLGFGKNIQYF. The rearrangement joins TRBV27 to TRBJ2-4, with D unclear. The CDR3 loop spans 14 amino acids. Germline CDR1 reads MNHEY; CDR2 reads SMNVEV (reference sequence). The germline V and J ends were trimmed by 2 bases and 3 bases, with 8 bases remaining between them.

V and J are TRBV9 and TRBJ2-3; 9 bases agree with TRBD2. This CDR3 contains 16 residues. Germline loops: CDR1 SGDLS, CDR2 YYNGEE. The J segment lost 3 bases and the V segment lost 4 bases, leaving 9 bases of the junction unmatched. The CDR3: CASSLTSGGRTDTQYF. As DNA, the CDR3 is TGTGCCAGCAGCCTTACCAGCGGGGGGAGAACAGATACGCAGTATTTT. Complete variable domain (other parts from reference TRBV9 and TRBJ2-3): DSGVTQTPKHLITATGQRVTLRCSPRSGDLSVYWYQQSLDQGLQFLIQYYNGEERAKGNILERFSAQQFPDLHSELNLSSLELGDSALYFCASSLTSGGRTDTQYFGPGTRLTVL.

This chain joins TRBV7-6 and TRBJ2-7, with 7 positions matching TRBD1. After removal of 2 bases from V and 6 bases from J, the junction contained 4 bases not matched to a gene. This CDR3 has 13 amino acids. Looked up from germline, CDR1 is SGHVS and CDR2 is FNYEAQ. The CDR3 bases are TGTGCCAGCAGCTTAAGACAGGGTATCGAGCAGTACTTC. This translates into CASSLRQGIEQYF.

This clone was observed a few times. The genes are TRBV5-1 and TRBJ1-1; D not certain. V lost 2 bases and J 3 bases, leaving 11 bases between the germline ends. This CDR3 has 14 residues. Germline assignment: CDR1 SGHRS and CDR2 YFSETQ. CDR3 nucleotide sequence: TGCGCCAGCAGCTTAAGGACGGTGTACACTGAAGCTTTCTTT. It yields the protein CASSLRTVYTEAFF.

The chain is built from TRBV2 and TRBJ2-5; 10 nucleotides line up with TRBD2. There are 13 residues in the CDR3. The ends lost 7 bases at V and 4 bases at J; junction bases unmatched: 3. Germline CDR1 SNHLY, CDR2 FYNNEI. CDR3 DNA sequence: TGTGCCAGCAACATAGCGGGGGGAGAGACCCAGTACTTC. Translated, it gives CASNIAGGETQYF.

The CDR3 nucleotides read TGTGCCAGCTTAATCAGGGAATTTAACTATGGCTACACCTTC. Its translation is CASLIREFNYGYTF. This chain links TRBV11-3 with TRBJ1-2, with D tentatively TRBD1 (5 bases). Looked up from germline, CDR1 is SGHNT and CDR2 is YENEEA. The CDR3 loop spans 14 amino acids. V gave up 8 bases and J gave up 1 base, with 14 bases separating them.

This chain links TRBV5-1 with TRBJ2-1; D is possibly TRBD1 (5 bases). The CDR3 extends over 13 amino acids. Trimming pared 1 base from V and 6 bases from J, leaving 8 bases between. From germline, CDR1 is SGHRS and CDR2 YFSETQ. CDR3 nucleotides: TGCGCCAGCAGCTTGCAAAGGGGCAATGAGCAGTTCTTC. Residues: CASSLQRGNEQFF.

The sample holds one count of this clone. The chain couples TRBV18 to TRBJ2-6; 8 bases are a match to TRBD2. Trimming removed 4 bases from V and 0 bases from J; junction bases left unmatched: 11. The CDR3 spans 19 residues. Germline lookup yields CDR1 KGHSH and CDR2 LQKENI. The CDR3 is CASSRPGGDPFSGANVLTF. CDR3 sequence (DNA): TGTGCCAGCTCACGCCCGGGGGGGGACCCCTTCTCTGGGGCCAACGTCCTGACTTTC. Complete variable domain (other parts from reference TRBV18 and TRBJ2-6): NAGVMQNPRHLVRRRGQEARLRCSPMKGHSHVYWYRQLPEEGLKFMVYLQKENIIDESGMPKERFSAEFPKEGPSILRIQQVVRGDSAAYFCASSRPGGDPFSGANVLTFGAGSRLTVL.

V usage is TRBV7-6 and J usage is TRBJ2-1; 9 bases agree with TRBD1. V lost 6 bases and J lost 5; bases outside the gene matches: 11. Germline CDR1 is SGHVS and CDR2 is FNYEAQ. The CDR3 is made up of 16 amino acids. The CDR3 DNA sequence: TGTGCCAGCAGTTCGATACAGGGGGCGACGGACAATGAGCAGTTCTTC. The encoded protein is CASSSIQGATDNEQFF.

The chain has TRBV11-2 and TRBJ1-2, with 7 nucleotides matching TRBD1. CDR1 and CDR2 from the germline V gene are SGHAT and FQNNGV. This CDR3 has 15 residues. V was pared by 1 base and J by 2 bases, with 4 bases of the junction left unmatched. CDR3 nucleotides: TGTGCCAGCAGCTTAGCGGGACAGATAAACTATGGCTACACCTTC. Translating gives CASSLAGQINYGYTF. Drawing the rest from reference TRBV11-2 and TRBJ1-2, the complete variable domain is EAGVAQSPRYKIIEKRQSVAFWCNPISGHATLYWYQQILGQGPKLLIQFQNNGVVDDSQLPKDRFSAERLKGVDSTLKIQPAKLEDSAVYLCASSLAGQINYGYTFGSGTRLTVV.

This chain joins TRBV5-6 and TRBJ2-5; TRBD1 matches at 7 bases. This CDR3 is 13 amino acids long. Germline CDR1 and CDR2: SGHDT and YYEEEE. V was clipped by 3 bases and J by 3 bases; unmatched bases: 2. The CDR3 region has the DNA TGTGCCAGCAGCTCACAGGGGAAAGAGACCCAGTACTTC. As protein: CASSSQGKETQYF.